These 24 T cell receptor beta chains came from one sample sequenced in a study of cytomegalovirus exposure and HLA in healthy donors. Primers for the PCR totalled 60 Vbeta and 13 Jbeta. Here immunoSEQ multiplex PCR was the method, and the copy in TCRdb shows in-frame clones only, minus some. This sample has 59,000 or so clones, with less than 85% found just once. Sequences were obtained from PBMCs. The receptors were sampled from a man aged 25-45 years in good health and CMV-seropositive.

DNA of the CDR3: TGTGCCAGCAGTGTTGGGACAGGAGCCCTAGCTAACTATGGCTACACCTTC. Amino acid sequence: CASSVGTGALANYGYTF. The gene calls are TRBV2 and TRBJ1-2; TRBD1 aligns across 8 bases. The CDR3 contains 17 residues. Germline values: CDR1 SNHLY, CDR2 FYNNEI. Trimming cost V 4 bases and J 0 bases; bases outside gene matches: 10.

This clone has a handful of counts. The gene calls are TRBV2 and TRBJ1-5; D ambiguous. CDR1 is SNHLY and CDR2 is FYNNEI in the germline V gene. The CDR3 runs to 13 residues. Trimming cost V 3 bases and J 7 bases, with 10 bases left between them. CDR3 amino acids: CASSEESGQPQHF. The DNA for the CDR3 is TGTGCCAGCAGTGAGGAGAGTGGCCAGCCCCAGCATTTT.

The V gene is TRBV18, the J gene TRBJ1-5, with 8 bases matching TRBD1. The CDR3 has 16 residues. Trimming took 6 bases from V and 3 from J; bases not matched to a gene: 10. Looked up from germline, CDR1 is KGHSH and CDR2 is LQKENI. CDR3 sequence: CASSPTGDGANQPQHF. The CDR3 region has the DNA TGTGCCAGCTCCCCGACAGGGGACGGAGCCAATCAGCCCCAGCATTTT.

The chain links TRBV15 to TRBJ1-2; 7 nucleotides match TRBD1. The CDR3 has 15 amino acids. Germline loops: CDR1 LNHNV, CDR2 YYDKDF (reference sequence). Unmatched junction bases numbered 7, after V lost 6 bases and J lost 0 bases. The DNA of the CDR3 is TGTGCCACCAGTCTTACCGGGACAGCTAACTATGGCTACACCTTC. It is translated as CATSLTGTANYGYTF.

This clone was counted only a few times. The rearrangement joins TRBV2 to TRBJ1-1; 9 nucleotides agree with TRBD1. This CDR3 spans 16 amino acids. J gave up 6 bases and V 7 bases, and 15 bases lay outside the gene matches. CDR1 is SNHLY and CDR2 is FYNNEI in the germline V gene. The CDR3 bases are TGTGCCAGCACCTTGGGACTGGGACAGGGTAAGGCTGAAGCTTTCTTT. Amino acids: CASTLGLGQGKAEAFF.

Only a few counts were recorded for this clone. J is TRBJ2-3 and V is TRBV6-5; unclear D gene. V was cut by 0 bases and J by 12 bases, with 10 bases left in between. CDR1 is MNHEY and CDR2 is SVGAGI in the germline V gene. The CDR3 sequence is 12 residues long. The CDR3 region has the DNA TGTGCCAGCAGTTACTCGTCGGGTCTTCAGTATTTT. Its protein product is CASSYSSGLQYF.

This chain joins TRBV28 and TRBJ1-2, with TRBD1 matching over 8 bases. This CDR3 region has 16 residues. With 6 bases clipped from V and 2 bases from J, the junction kept 11 bases outside the gene matches. Germline V gene sequence: CDR1 MDHEN, CDR2 SYDVKM. CDR3 nucleotides: TGTGCCAGCAGACAATATCCGGGACAGGCGAACTATGGCTACACCTTC. Its protein product is CASRQYPGQANYGYTF.

This clone was counted a few times. V gene TRBV5-1 combines with J gene TRBJ2-7; weak D call: TRBD1 (6 bases). V shed 7 bases and J shed 2 bases, with 10 bases lying between them. Germline V gene data show CDR1 as SGHRS and CDR2 as YFSETQ. This CDR3 contains 12 residues. CDR3 amino acids: CASRAGAYEQYF. The CDR3 nucleotides read TGCGCCAGCCGAGCAGGGGCCTACGAGCAGTACTTC.

DNA for the CDR3: TGTGCCAGTAGGCGGGATCGCTACACTGAAGCTTTCTTT. Translation gives CASRRDRYTEAFF. This chain joins TRBV19 and TRBJ1-1; D gene uncertain. This CDR3 contains 13 residues. CDR1 is LNHDA, CDR2 SQIVND, per germline (reference sequence). Trimming took off 6 bases at V and 3 bases at J, with 11 bases between the two ends.

This clone was recorded once. The V gene is TRBV7-2, the J gene TRBJ2-6; possibly TRBD1 for D (6 bases). With 5 bases removed from V and 0 bases from J, the gap between germline ends came to 17 bases. Looked up from germline, CDR1 is SGHTA and CDR2 is FQGNSA. This CDR3 comprises 18 residues. CDR3 bases: TGTGCCAGCAGCCCTAGGGACACGTCCTACTCTGGGGCCAACGTCCTGACTTTC. Protein product: CASSPRDTSYSGANVLTF. The full variable domain, in which reference TRBV7-2 and TRBJ2-6 provide the parts outside the CDR3, is GAGVSQSPSNKVTEKGKDVELRCDPISGHTALYWYRQSLGQGLEFLIYFQGNSAPDKSGLPSDRFSAERTGGSVSTLTIQRTQQEDSAVYLCASSPRDTSYSGANVLTFGAGSRLTVL.

This clone was picked up a small number of times. The chain employs TRBV7-3 and TRBJ2-7, with D possibly TRBD1 on 6 matching bases. The germline CDR1 and CDR2 sequences are SGHTA and FQGTGA. Trimming left V 2 bases short and J 4 bases short, with 12 bases between. The CDR3 length is 14 residues. The CDR3 reads CASSLFPGAYEQYF. CDR3 DNA: TGTGCCAGCAGCTTATTCCCAGGGGCTTACGAGCAGTACTTC.

This clone was counted a single time. The rearrangement links TRBV2 to TRBJ2-1, with 10 bases identical to TRBD2. The CDR3 sequence is 13 residues long. V gave up 9 bases and J gave up 9 bases; unmatched junction bases: 8. Germline lookup yields CDR1 SNHLY and CDR2 FYNNEI. CDR3 in amino acids: CARTTLAGGEQFF. In DNA form, the CDR3 reads TGTGCCAGAACAACATTAGCGGGGGGTGAGCAGTTCTTC. The variable domain in full, with the rest retrieved from reference TRBV2 and TRBJ2-1, is EPEVTQTPSHQVTQMGQEVILRCVPISNHLYFYWYRQILGQKVEFLVSFYNNEISEKSEIFDDQFSVERPDGSNFTLKIRSTKLEDSAMYFCARTTLAGGEQFFGPGTRLTVL.

This rearrangement joins TRBV7-9 to TRBJ1-2; D perhaps matches TRBD1 (6 bases). With 5 bases removed from V and 4 bases from J, the gap between germline ends came to 14 bases. CDR1 is SEHNR and CDR2 is FQNEAQ in the germline V gene (reference sequence). CDR3 size: 14 residues. The CDR3 nucleotides read TGTGCCAGCAGCCTGGGACAATCCGTCTATGGCTACACCTTC. Residues: CASSLGQSVYGYTF.

The CDR3 DNA reads TGTGCCAGCAGTGAGGGCCCTATAGCGGGGAACACCGGGGAGCTGTTTTTT. It encodes CASSEGPIAGNTGELFF. The chain combines TRBV2 with TRBJ2-2; 7 bases match TRBD2. Germline V gene sequence: CDR1 SNHLY, CDR2 FYNNEI. V was pared by 3 bases and J by 1 base, with 8 bases of the junction left unmatched. This CDR3 is 17 amino acids long.

This chain uses TRBV6-6 with TRBJ2-2, with TRBD2 identical over 8 bases. CDR3 size: 15 residues. Germline-derived CDR1 and CDR2 are MNHNY and SVGAGI (reference sequence). V was pared by 7 bases and J by 4 bases, with 8 bases of the junction left unmatched. The chain's CDR3 is CASTPRAGATGELFF. In DNA form, the CDR3 reads TGTGCCAGCACCCCTCGAGCGGGGGCCACCGGGGAGCTGTTTTTT.

V gene TRBV5-6 combines with J gene TRBJ2-3; 11 bases align to TRBD2. In germline, CDR1 is SGHDT, CDR2 YYEEEE. The CDR3 length is 16 residues. V lost 2 bases and J lost 4; bases outside the gene matches: 6. Here the CDR3 reads CASSFRTSGGSDTQYF. CDR3 bases: TGTGCCAGCAGCTTTAGAACTAGCGGGGGTTCAGATACGCAGTATTTT.

The rearrangement joins TRBV7-2 to TRBJ2-3, with D tentatively TRBD2 (7 bases). The CDR3 is 14 residues long. Germline V gene sequence: CDR1 SGHTA, CDR2 FQGNSA. Trimming left V 2 bases short and J 5 bases short, with 11 bases between. CDR3 DNA: TGTGCCAGCAGCTTACGGGGGGCAGGAGATACGCAGTATTTT. Translating it yields CASSLRGAGDTQYF.

This chain's CDR3 is CASTRGRTEAFF. Here the CDR3 DNA reads TGTGCCAGCACCCGAGGGCGGACTGAAGCTTTCTTT. The chain recombines TRBV28 with TRBJ1-1; no clear D. Germline CDR1 and CDR2: MDHEN and SYDVKM. V was shortened by 7 bases and J by 5 bases, with 11 bases between the two germline ends. There are 12 residues in the CDR3.

The chain joins TRBV6-1 to TRBJ2-1; 9 bases are shared with TRBD1. Germline V gene lookup returns CDR1 MNHNS and CDR2 SASEGT. V lost 2 bases and J lost 10; bases outside the gene matches: 9. The length of the CDR3 is 15 residues. CDR3 sequence reads: CASSEPGDRVEEQFF. CDR3 nucleotide sequence: TGTGCCAGCAGTGAACCGGGGGACAGGGTAGAGGAGCAGTTCTTC.

The genes are TRBV6-5 and TRBJ1-5; D may be TRBD1 (5 bases). The V end lost 0 bases, the J end lost 4 bases, and 10 bases lay between the germline ends. CDR3 size: 15 residues. Germline CDR1 and CDR2: MNHEY and SVGAGI. CDR3 in DNA: TGTGCCAGCAGTTACTCGTTCGGGGGAAATCAGCCCCAGCATTTT. Protein product: CASSYSFGGNQPQHF.

V is TRBV4-3 and J is TRBJ2-3; D is unclear. The length of the CDR3 is 15 residues. V lost 0 bases, J lost 2 bases, and 9 bases lay in between. Per germline, CDR1 LGHNA and CDR2 YSLEER. CDR3 bases: TGCGCCAGCAGCCAAGATAGTTCCACCACAGATACGCAGTATTTT. Its translation: CASSQDSSTTDTQYF.

The J gene is TRBJ2-7, the V gene TRBV2; the match to TRBD2 covers 8 bases. The junction had 13 bases not matched to a gene; V was cut back by 6 bases and J by 3 bases. Germline values: CDR1 SNHLY, CDR2 FYNNEI. This CDR3 has 16 amino acids. The CDR3 coding sequence is TGTGCCAGCAGGGGGCGGAACGGGACTAGTGTCTACGAGCAGTACTTC. It codes for CASRGRNGTSVYEQYF.

The chain uses TRBV2 and TRBJ2-1; TRBD2 matches at 9 bases. CDR1 and CDR2 from the germline V gene are SNHLY and FYNNEI. This CDR3 spans 12 amino acids. Trimming removed 7 bases from V and 10 bases from J; junction bases left unmatched: 5. CDR3 sequence (DNA): TGTGCCAGCACGATGAGCGGGGGGGAGCAGTTCTTC. Protein sequence: CASTMSGGEQFF. The complete variable domain, with remaining parts taken from reference TRBV2 and TRBJ2-1, reads EPEVTQTPSHQVTQMGQEVILRCVPISNHLYFYWYRQILGQKVEFLVSFYNNEISEKSEIFDDQFSVERPDGSNFTLKIRSTKLEDSAMYFCASTMSGGEQFFGPGTRLTVL.

This chain uses TRBV11-2 with TRBJ1-2; TRBD1 matches at 8 bases. V shed 2 bases and J 6 bases; nucleotides not matched to a gene: 2. CDR1 and CDR2 (germline): SGHAT, FQNNGV. The CDR3 has 13 amino acids. The chain's CDR3 is CASSLTQGDGYTF. Here the CDR3 DNA reads TGTGCCAGCAGCTTAACACAGGGGGATGGCTACACCTTC.